The rows below give T cell receptor beta chains drawn from one sample of a study of T cells in tuberculosis. Profiled with immunoSEQ multiplex PCR; TCRdb holds only in-frame clones, not every one. The sample holds 20,000 to 25,000 clones, roughly 97% seen once. The sequenced sample was PBMCs. The receptors stem from a donor aged 10-35 years with latent tuberculosis or without tuberculosis infection. CDR3s include the opening cysteine and the closing phenylalanine or tryptophan. D genes are given only for firm matches. Clone size is stated in some rows and not others, as once, few, many or a class when expanded.

j_call,v_call,clone_size,d_call,cdr3_nt,cdr3_aa
TRBJ2-4,TRBV5-6,.,TRBD2,TGTGCCAGCAGCGACGGGACTAACAGCATTCAGTACTTC,CASSDGTNSIQYF
TRBJ1-2,TRBV29-1,.,.,TGCAGCGGCGGACAGACAGATTATGGCTACACCTTC,CSGGQTDYGYTF
TRBJ1-1,TRBV7-6,.,.,TGTGCCAGCAGCTTAGGTACGGGTGAAGCTTTCTTT,CASSLGTGEAFF
TRBJ2-7,TRBV12-5,once,TRBD1,TGTGCTAGTGCCCTGACCGGGACAGCCGGCTACGAGCAGTACTTC,CASALTGTAGYEQYF
TRBJ1-6,TRBV7-3,.,.,TGTGCCAGCAGCTACGGACTTAATTCACCCCTCCACTTT,CASSYGLNSPLHF
TRBJ2-7,TRBV15,.,.,TGTGCCACCAGCGCCGCGACAGTTGACGAGCAGTACTTC,CATSAATVDEQYF
TRBJ1-1,TRBV6-6,.,.,TGTGCCGCACACCATTTGAACACTGAAGCTTTCTTT,CAAHHLNTEAFF
TRBJ2-7,TRBV10-3,.,.,TGTGCCATCTTGAGGGGCAACAGGGACCCGCTATCCTACGAGCAGTACTTC,CAILRGNRDPLSYEQYF
TRBJ2-5,TRBV25-1,.,TRBD2,TGTGCCAGCAGTGAAAAGTTAGCGGGACAAGAGACCCAGTACTTC,CASSEKLAGQETQYF
TRBJ1-1,TRBV19,.,.,TGTGCCAGAGGGAGCGGGGTCACTGAAGCTTTCTTT,CARGSGVTEAFF
TRBJ2-5,TRBV5-1,.,.,TGCGCCAGCAGCTTGGCCGGGGACTGGCGTGGGGTAGAGACCCAGTACTTC,CASSLAGDWRGVETQYF
TRBJ2-3,TRBV12-5,.,.,TGTGCTAGTGGTTTGAGGGGGATCACAGATACGCAGTATTTT,CASGLRGITDTQYF
TRBJ2-1,TRBV7-9,.,.,TGTGCCAGCAGCTTAGGCGGCGTTAATTCCCCCGCCTCCCGACAGTTCTTC,CASSLGGVNSPASRQFF
TRBJ1-5,TRBV29-1,.,TRBD1,TGCAGCGTTGGGACAGGCTTAAATCAGCCCCAGCATTTT,CSVGTGLNQPQHF
TRBJ2-7,TRBV7-9,.,.,TGTGCCAGCAGCCCGTCTGCTGCAGCCCCGGGACTTTCCTACGAGCAGTACTTC,CASSPSAAAPGLSYEQYF
TRBJ2-7,TRBV14,.,.,TGTGCCAGCAGCCAAGACAGTGTCTCCTACGAGCAGTACTTC,CASSQDSVSYEQYF
TRBJ1-2,TRBV30,.,.,TGTGCCTCGCGGGAGCCCAGAGGGCAAGGCTATGGCTACACCTTC,CASREPRGQGYGYTF
TRBJ1-1,TRBV28,.,.,TGTGCCAGCTCGGAGGGAATGAACACTGAAGCTTTCTTT,CASSEGMNTEAFF
TRBJ2-5,TRBV30,.,.,TGTGCCTGGAGCGCGGACAGTTACCAAGAGACCCAGTACTTC,CAWSADSYQETQYF
TRBJ2-7,TRBV5-1,.,TRBD1,TGCGCCAGCAGCGAAGGGACAGATAATACCTACGAGCAGTACTTC,CASSEGTDNTYEQYF
TRBJ1-2,TRBV29-1,.,TRBD1,TGCAGTGTTACACGGCCGACAGGGATCCTCTCTGGCTACACCTTC,CSVTRPTGILSGYTF
TRBJ2-3,TRBV21-1,.,.,TGTGCCAGCAGAAAGAGCCCCGTCGGACTAGCCAGCACAGATACGCAGTATTTT,CASRKSPVGLASTDTQYF
TRBJ2-3,TRBV11-2,.,TRBD2,TGTGCCAGCAGCTCCCCCAGCGGGGGGCCCACAGATACGCAGTATTTT,CASSSPSGGPTDTQYF
TRBJ1-2,TRBV10-3,.,.,TGTGCCATCAATTCGGGGAGGAAGGGGTATGGCTACACCTTC,CAINSGRKGYGYTF
TRBJ2-7,TRBV19,.,.,TGTGCCAGTAGTATTCAGGTTCCCTACGAGCAGTACTTC,CASSIQVPYEQYF
TRBJ2-2,TRBV5-6,.,TRBD1,TGTGCCAGCAGCAGGGGGCGAACCGGGGAGCTGTTTTTT,CASSRGRTGELFF
TRBJ1-3,TRBV11-2,.,.,TGTGCCAGCAGGCTCAACTTTGGGGCCCCTAAACAGATGGACACCATATATTTT,CASRLNFGAPKQMDTIYF
TRBJ1-3,TRBV5-1,.,TRBD1,TGCGCCAGCAGCGGCGGGACAGGCTCTGGAAACACCATATATTTT,CASSGGTGSGNTIYF
TRBJ1-3,TRBV25-1,.,.,TGTGCCCCGGGGGGTACCTCTGGAAACACCATATATTTT,CAPGGTSGNTIYF
TRBJ1-2,TRBV5-6,.,.,TGTGCCAGCAGCTTGTGGGCAGGGTTTCTTCATGGCTACACCTTC,CASSLWAGFLHGYTF
TRBJ2-4,TRBV29-1,.,TRBD1,TGCAGCGTGGGGACAGGGCAAAACATTCAGTACTTC,CSVGTGQNIQYF
TRBJ2-2,TRBV28,once,TRBD1,TGTGCCAGCAGCCCCGGGACAGTTCCCTTCGTGAGGTCCGGGGAGCTGTTTTTT,CASSPGTVPFVRSGELFF
TRBJ1-4,TRBV9,.,TRBD1,TGTGCCAGCAGCGCAGAGGAGGGGTTAGGGGGCCTTGAAAAACTGTTTTTT,CASSAEEGLGGLEKLFF
TRBJ2-7,TRBV13,.,TRBD1,TGTGCCAGCAGCTTAGGGTTTGGGACAGGGGACGAGCAGTACTTC,CASSLGFGTGDEQYF
TRBJ2-7,TRBV4-1,.,TRBD2,TGCGCCAGCAGCGTGGTCGGACTAGCGGGGGATTCCTACGAGCAGTACTTC,CASSVVGLAGDSYEQYF
TRBJ2-3,TRBV4-3,.,.,TGCGCCAGCAGCCAGAGAAGGACACCCCGTAGGGGTGATACGCAGTATTTT,CASSQRRTPRRGDTQYF
TRBJ2-7,TRBV7-9,.,.,TGTGCCAGCAGCGCGACTGATTACGAGCAGTACTTC,CASSATDYEQYF
TRBJ2-1,TRBV6-5,.,TRBD1,TGTGCCAGCAGTTACTTGGGGACAGGGGAAGAGCAGTTCTTC,CASSYLGTGEEQFF
TRBJ1-2,TRBV6-1,.,.,TGTGCCAGCATTTTTGGCGGACTGCGGTCGAGTGGCTACACCTTC,CASIFGGLRSSGYTF
TRBJ2-5,TRBV29-1,.,.,TGCAGCGTTGGCCTAATCGAAGAGACCCAGTACTTC,CSVGLIEETQYF
TRBJ2-5,TRBV7-3,.,TRBD1,TGTGCCAGCAGCTTAATGGGACAGGAAGGGGAGACCCAGTACTTC,CASSLMGQEGETQYF
TRBJ2-7,TRBV19,.,.,TGTGCCAGTACACCCCAGGCGCGAGGGAACGAGCAGTACTTC,CASTPQARGNEQYF
TRBJ2-7,TRBV7-2,.,TRBD2,TGTGCCAGCAGCGCCTCCTCGGGACTAGCGGGGGTTAGCTCCTACGAGCAGTACTTC,CASSASSGLAGVSSYEQYF